Below, 3 T cell receptor beta chains from the same sample are listed, as sequenced in a study of shared clonotypes between healthy human individuals. The table came from immunoSEQ multiplex PCR; TCRdb's copy has only in-frame clones and leaves some out. The table includes 1.4 million or so clones, about 98.5% detected once. Sequencing was carried out using naive CD4+ T cells sorted from blood. Sample subset: CD45RA+ positively selected. All receptors come from a young man in good health.

J is TRBJ2-5 and V is TRBV15; 8 bases are a match to TRBD1. CDR1 and CDR2 from the germline V gene are LNHNV and YYDKDF (reference sequence). CDR3 size: 15 residues. J was trimmed by 5 bases and V by 8 bases; bases with no gene match: 13. CDR3 sequence: CATRSDREHRETQYF. CDR3 sequence (DNA): TGTGCCACCCGATCGGACAGGGAGCATCGGGAGACCCAGTACTTC. The full variable domain, its missing parts supplied by reference TRBV15 and TRBJ2-5, is DAMVIQNPRYQVTQFGKPVTLSCSQTLNHNVMYWYQQKSSQAPKLLFHYYDKDFNNEADTPDNFQSRRPNTSFCFLDIRSPGLGDTAMYLCATRSDREHRETQYFGPGTRLLVL.

V is TRBV28 and J is TRBJ1-5, with TRBD1 matching 7 bases. In germline, CDR1 is MDHEN, CDR2 SYDVKM. V trimming: 3 bases; J trimming: 6 bases; junction bases outside the gene matches: 5. This CDR3 has 14 amino acids. This CDR3 is CASSFQGVVQPQHF. The CDR3 DNA reads TGTGCCAGCAGTTTCCAGGGGGTTGTTCAGCCCCAGCATTTT.

This clone was counted once. The chain links TRBV6-5 to TRBJ2-6; D could derive from TRBD1 or TRBD2 (5 bases each). In germline, CDR1 is MNHEY, CDR2 SVGAGI. This CDR3 spans 15 amino acids. V lost 4 bases to trimming and J lost 1 base, with 8 bases between them. The CDR3 region is CASSSWGSGANVLTF. The CDR3 bases are TGTGCCAGCAGTTCCTGGGGGTCTGGGGCCAACGTCCTGACTTTC.